One T cell receptor beta chain is described in this entry. The antigen remains unidentified. This entry comes from a study of cytomegalovirus exposure and HLA in healthy donors. The study, taken as a whole, reports: An observed cluster of highly shared sequence variants was recorded as a likely sequencing artifact.

Deletions cut 2 bases from V and 3 bases from J, with 8 bases between. The CDR3 extends over 14 amino acids. Germline CDR1 MNHNS, CDR2 SASEGT. PCR amplification relied on 60 Vbeta primers (plus 13 Jbeta primers). Data came from immunoSEQ multiplex PCR; TCRdb stores just in-frame clones and leaves some out. The sample gives 200,000 to 250,000 clones, about three quarters of which show up once; less than 0.6% is in the top ten. The clonotype originates from a boy aged 5-17 years in good health and CMV-seronegative. The chain joins TRBV6-1 to TRBJ1-3; D remains ambiguous. Sequenced input: PBMCs. CDR3 sequence reads: CASSEWQDGNTIYF. DNA of the CDR3: TGTGCCAGCAGTGAATGGCAGGATGGAAACACCATATATTTT.